These 13 T cell receptor beta chains were sequenced from one sample in a study of response to subunit inactivated influenza vaccine. MiXCR, applied by TCRdb to the RT-PCR reads, yields one record per CDR3 protein. The sample includes approximately 310,000 distinct CDR3 sequences, less than 25% of them seen just once. The specimen comprised PBMCs from blood, sampled roughly 20 months after vaccination. The receptors come from a man aged 45 to 75 who received an inactivated influenza vaccine.

The chain has TRBV3-1 and TRBJ1-1; D is unclear. V lost 4 bases and J lost 1, with 10 bases in between. The germline V gene encodes CDR1 LGHDT and CDR2 YNNKEL (reference sequence). The CDR3 length is 14 residues. CDR3 region: CASSPTLKNTEAFF. As DNA, the CDR3 is TGTGCCAGCAGCCCTACCCTCAAGAACACTGAAGCTTTCTTT.

This chain connects TRBV6-4 to TRBJ2-2; a weak D match, TRBD2 (7 bases). The CDR3 runs to 15 residues. CDR1 and CDR2 from the germline V gene are MRHNA and SNTAGT. V was shortened by 2 bases and J by 4 bases, with 11 bases between the two germline ends. The CDR3 loop reads CASSDEGGATGELFF. CDR3 coding DNA: TGTGCCAGCAGTGACGAAGGGGGGGCCACCGGGGAGCTGTTTTTT.

This clonotype showed up just a few times. V is TRBV28 and J is TRBJ2-7, with TRBD1 matching 7 bases. CDR1 MDHEN and CDR2 SYDVKM come from the germline V gene. This CDR3 spans 14 amino acids. J gave up 0 bases and V 8 bases, and 7 bases lay outside the gene matches. CDR3 DNA sequence: TGTGCCAGCCTGGGACAGACCGACTCCTACGAGCAGTACTTC. Encoded protein: CASLGQTDSYEQYF.

The chain uses TRBV5-1 and TRBJ1-5; D gene uncertain. CDR3 length equals 15 residues. Germline V gene data show CDR1 as SGHRS and CDR2 as YFSETQ. V lost 0 bases and J lost 5, with 12 bases in between. This CDR3 reads CASSLGTVPHQPQHF. The DNA for the CDR3 is TGCGCCAGCAGCTTGGGGACGGTTCCTCATCAGCCCCAGCATTTT.

This clonotype has a count of ten or more. V usage is TRBV9 and J usage is TRBJ1-2; D is perhaps TRBD1 (6 bases). Trimming removed 0 bases at V and 2 bases at J, with 8 bases between. CDR3 length equals 14 residues. Germline CDR1 and CDR2: SGDLS and YYNGEE. CDR3 protein: CASSVGQGNYGYTF. CDR3 DNA: TGTGCCAGCAGCGTAGGCCAGGGGAACTATGGCTACACCTTC.

A few counts support this clonotype. This chain joins TRBV10-3 and TRBJ1-2; D gene uncertain. The V gene lost 4 bases and the J gene lost 2 bases, with 8 bases spanning the gap. CDR1 and CDR2 from the germline V gene are ENHRY and SYGVKD. The CDR3 is 13 residues long. CDR3 region: CAISVDVNYGYTF. The CDR3 DNA is TGTGCCATCAGTGTGGATGTCAACTATGGCTACACCTTC.

This sequence joins TRBV25-1 and TRBJ1-1; no definite D call. The V end lost 6 bases, the J end lost 2 bases, and 16 bases lay between the germline ends. The germline CDR1 and CDR2 sequences are MGHDK and SYGVNS. The CDR3 runs 15 residues. CDR3 loop: CASRDHLLINTEAFF. Written as DNA, the CDR3 is TGTGCCAGCAGAGACCACCTTTTAATTAACACTGAAGCTTTCTTT. The complete variable domain, with remaining parts taken from reference TRBV25-1 and TRBJ1-1, reads EADIYQTPRYLVIGTGKKITLECSQTMGHDKMYWYQQDPGMELHLIHYSYGVNSTEKGDLSSESTVSRIRTEHFPLTLESARPSHTSQYLCASRDHLLINTEAFFGQGTRLTVV.

J is TRBJ2-1 and V is TRBV7-6; D is uncertain. The germline V gene has CDR1 SGHVS and CDR2 FNYEAQ. The V and J ends lost 5 bases and 1 base respectively, with 6 bases between them. The CDR3 covers 13 residues. The CDR3, as DNA: TGTGCCAGCAGCGCAGGATCCTACAATGAGCAGTTCTTC. It yields the protein CASSAGSYNEQFF.

A few counts support this clonotype. The V call is TRBV19, the J call TRBJ1-2, with 8 bases fitting TRBD1. V was clipped by 6 bases and J by 9 bases; unmatched bases: 6. The CDR3 has 12 amino acids. Germline V gene sequence: CDR1 LNHDA, CDR2 SQIVND (reference sequence). The CDR3 protein is CASSDRGVRYTF. The CDR3 region has the DNA TGTGCCAGTAGCGACAGGGGTGTGCGCTACACCTTC.

This chain connects TRBV20-1 to TRBJ2-1, with 8 bases identical to TRBD1. The CDR3 extends over 15 amino acids. Germline V CDR1 and CDR2: DFQATT, SNEGSKA (reference sequence). Trimming took 3 bases from V and 1 from J; bases not matched to a gene: 5. CDR3 DNA: TGCAGTGCTAGTGATACAGGGGGTTCCTACAATGAGCAGTTCTTC. Amino acid sequence: CSASDTGGSYNEQFF.

This clonotype was seen more than once but under ten times. The rearrangement joins TRBV5-1 to TRBJ1-2; TRBD1 matches at 7 bases. The V segment lost 4 bases and the J segment 8 bases; nucleotides outside the gene matches: 8. The CDR3 contains 13 residues. Germline CDR1 SGHRS, CDR2 YFSETQ. The CDR3 bases are TGCGCCAGCAGCGCGGACAGGAGGAGAGGCTACACCTTC. Its translation is CASSADRRRGYTF.

This chain joins TRBV18 and TRBJ1-1; D ambiguous. Germline V CDR1 and CDR2: KGHSH, LQKENI. The V gene lost 3 bases and the J gene lost 6 bases, with 17 bases spanning the gap. This CDR3 spans 15 amino acids. The CDR3 region has the DNA TGTGCCAGCTCACCGAGTCCCAGTCGATCGGCTGAAGCTTTCTTT. As protein: CASSPSPSRSAEAFF. Variable domain in full (rest from reference TRBV18 and TRBJ1-1): NAGVMQNPRHLVRRRGQEARLRCSPMKGHSHVYWYRQLPEEGLKFMVYLQKENIIDESGMPKERFSAEFPKEGPSILRIQQVVRGDSAAYFCASSPSPSRSAEAFFGQGTRLTVV.

The V call is TRBV24-1, the J call TRBJ2-5, with TRBD1 as a possible D gene (6 bases). The germline V and J ends were trimmed by 2 bases and 4 bases, with 13 bases remaining between them. The CDR3 totals 15 residues. Per the germline V gene, CDR1 is KGHDR and CDR2 is SFDVKD. CDR3 nucleotides: TGTGCCACCAGTGATTGGCAGGGGTTTCGAGAGACCCAGTACTTC. Amino acid sequence: CATSDWQGFRETQYF.